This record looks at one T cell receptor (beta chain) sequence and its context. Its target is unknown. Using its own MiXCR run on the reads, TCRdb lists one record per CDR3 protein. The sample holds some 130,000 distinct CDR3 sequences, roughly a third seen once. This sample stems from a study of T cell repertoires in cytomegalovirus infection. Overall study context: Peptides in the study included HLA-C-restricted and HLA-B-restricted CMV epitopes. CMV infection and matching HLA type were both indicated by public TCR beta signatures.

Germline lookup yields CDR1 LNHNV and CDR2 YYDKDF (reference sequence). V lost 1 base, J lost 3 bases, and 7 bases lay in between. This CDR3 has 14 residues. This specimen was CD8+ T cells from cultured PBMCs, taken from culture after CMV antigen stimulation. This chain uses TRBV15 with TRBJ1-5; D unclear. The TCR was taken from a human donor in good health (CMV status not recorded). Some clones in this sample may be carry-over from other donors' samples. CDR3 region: CATSRARNNQPQHF. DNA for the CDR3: TGTGCCACCAGCAGAGCCCGGAACAATCAGCCCCAGCATTTT.